This T cell receptor beta chain was identified during a study of blood T cells in healthy people across ages. Notes on the study in general: Naive and antigen-experienced cells were not separated, limiting conclusive comparison. Naive T cell percentage strongly correlated with TCR beta diversity.

The V end was cut by 3 bases, the J end by 4 bases, with 10 bases between. The germline CDR1 and CDR2 sequences are SGHTA and FQGNSA. This CDR3 spans 14 amino acids. The use of a sample-barcoded 5' primer and a J-beta primer mix characterized a second PCR of roughly 7 to 11 cycles. TCRdb recomputed calls from the 5' RACE reads with MiXCR, one row per CDR3 protein. The sample records some 1.5 million distinct CDR3 sequences, approximately 28% being singletons. This clonotype was seen ten or more times. What it binds is not known. The chain couples TRBV7-2 to TRBJ2-4; perhaps TRBD2 as D (5 bases). The sequence derives from a woman in her thirties in good health. The source material was blood. This CDR3 is CASSLSGAKNIQYF. In DNA form, the CDR3 reads TGTGCCAGCAGCTTGAGCGGTGCTAAAAACATTCAGTACTTC. Combining the CDR3 with reference TRBV7-2 and TRBJ2-4 gives the whole variable domain GAGVSQSPSNKVTEKGKDVELRCDPISGHTALYWYRQSLGQGLEFLIYFQGNSAPDKSGLPSDRFSAERTGGSVSTLTIQRTQQEDSAVYLCASSLSGAKNIQYFGAGTRLSVL.